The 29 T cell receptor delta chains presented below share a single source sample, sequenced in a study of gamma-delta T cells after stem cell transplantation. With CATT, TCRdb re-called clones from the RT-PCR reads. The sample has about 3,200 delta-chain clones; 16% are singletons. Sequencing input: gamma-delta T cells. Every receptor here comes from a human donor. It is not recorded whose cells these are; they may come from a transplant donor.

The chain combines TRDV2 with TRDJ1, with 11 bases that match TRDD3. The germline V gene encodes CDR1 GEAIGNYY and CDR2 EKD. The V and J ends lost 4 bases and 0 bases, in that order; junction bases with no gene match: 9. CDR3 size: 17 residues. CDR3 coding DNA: TGTGCCTGTGAACAAGTGGGGGATACGATCTACACCGATAAACTCATCTTT. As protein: CACEQVGDTIYTDKLIF.

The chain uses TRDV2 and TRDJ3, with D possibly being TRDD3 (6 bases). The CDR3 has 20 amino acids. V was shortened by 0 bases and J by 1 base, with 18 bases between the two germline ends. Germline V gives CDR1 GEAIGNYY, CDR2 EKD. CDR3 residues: CACDTLGATQRSWDTRQMFF. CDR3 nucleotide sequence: TGTGCCTGTGACACCTTGGGGGCTACGCAAAGATCCTGGGACACCCGACAGATGTTTTTC.

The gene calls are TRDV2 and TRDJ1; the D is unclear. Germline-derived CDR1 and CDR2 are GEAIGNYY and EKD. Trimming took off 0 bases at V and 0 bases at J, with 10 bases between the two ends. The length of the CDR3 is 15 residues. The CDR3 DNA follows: TGTGCCTGTGACACCCTTACGCCTAACACCGATAAACTCATCTTT. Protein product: CACDTLTPNTDKLIF.

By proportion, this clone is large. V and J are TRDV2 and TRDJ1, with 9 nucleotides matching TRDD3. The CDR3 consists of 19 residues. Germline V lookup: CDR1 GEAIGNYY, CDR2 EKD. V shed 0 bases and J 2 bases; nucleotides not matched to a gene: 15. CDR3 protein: CACDTVTGGPYERTDKLIF. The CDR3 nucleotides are TGTGCCTGTGACACCGTGACTGGGGGACCCTATGAACGTACCGATAAACTCATCTTT.

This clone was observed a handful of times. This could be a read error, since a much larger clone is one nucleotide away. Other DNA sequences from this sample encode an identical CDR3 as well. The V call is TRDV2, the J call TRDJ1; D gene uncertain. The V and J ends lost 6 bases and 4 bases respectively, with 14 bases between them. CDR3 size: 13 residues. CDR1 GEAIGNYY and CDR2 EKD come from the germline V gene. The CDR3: CACSPLRLDKLIF. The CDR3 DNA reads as TGTGCCTGTTCCCCACTGCGCCTCGATAAACTCATCTTT.

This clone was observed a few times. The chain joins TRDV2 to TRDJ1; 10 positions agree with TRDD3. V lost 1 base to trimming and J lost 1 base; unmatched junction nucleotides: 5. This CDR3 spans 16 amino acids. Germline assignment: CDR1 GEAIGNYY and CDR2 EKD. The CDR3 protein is CACDTLLGDLTDKLIF. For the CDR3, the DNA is TGTGCCTGTGACACTTTACTGGGGGATCTCACCGATAAACTCATCTTT.

CDR3 nucleotide sequence: TGTGCCTGTGACCCTGTTAGGGAACCTACCATGGCCGATAAACTCATCTTT. This gives the protein CACDPVREPTMADKLIF. The chain carries TRDV2 and TRDJ1, with D tentatively TRDD2 (5 bases). Germline CDR1 and CDR2: GEAIGNYY and EKD. The V gene lost 3 bases and the J gene lost 3 bases, with 22 bases spanning the gap. The CDR3 contains 17 residues.

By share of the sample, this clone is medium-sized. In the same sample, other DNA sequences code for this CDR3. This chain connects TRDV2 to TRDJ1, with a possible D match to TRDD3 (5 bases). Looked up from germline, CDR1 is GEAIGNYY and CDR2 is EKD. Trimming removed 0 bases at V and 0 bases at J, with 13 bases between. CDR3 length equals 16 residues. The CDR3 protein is CACDTVGGVYTDKLIF. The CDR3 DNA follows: TGTGCCTGTGACACCGTAGGGGGGGTGTACACCGATAAACTCATCTTT.

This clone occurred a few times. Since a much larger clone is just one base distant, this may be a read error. In DNA, the CDR3 is TGTGCCTGTGACACGGTACTGAACACCGATAAACTCACCTTT. The encoded protein is CACDTVLNTDKLTF. The chain carries TRDV2 and TRDJ1; D unresolved. Germline CDR1 GEAIGNYY, CDR2 EKD. The CDR3 sequence is 14 residues long.

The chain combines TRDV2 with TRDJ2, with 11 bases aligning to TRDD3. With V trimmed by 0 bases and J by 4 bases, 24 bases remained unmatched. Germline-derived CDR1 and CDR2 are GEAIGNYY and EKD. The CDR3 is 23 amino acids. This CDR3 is CACDTVLGDTHDAPPPSTAQLFF. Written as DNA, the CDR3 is TGTGCCTGTGACACCGTCCTGGGGGATACACATGACGCGCCCCCACCCTCGACAGCACAACTCTTCTTT.

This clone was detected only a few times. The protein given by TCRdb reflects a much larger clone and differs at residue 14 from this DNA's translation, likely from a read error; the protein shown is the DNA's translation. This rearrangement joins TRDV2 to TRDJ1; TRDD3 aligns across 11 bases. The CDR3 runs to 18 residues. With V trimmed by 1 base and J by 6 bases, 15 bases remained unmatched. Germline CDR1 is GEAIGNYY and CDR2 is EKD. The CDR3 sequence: CACDTVLGDTRQSYKLIF. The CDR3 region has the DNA TGTGCCTGTGACACTGTGCTGGGGGATACAAGGCAGAGCTATAAACTCATCTTT.

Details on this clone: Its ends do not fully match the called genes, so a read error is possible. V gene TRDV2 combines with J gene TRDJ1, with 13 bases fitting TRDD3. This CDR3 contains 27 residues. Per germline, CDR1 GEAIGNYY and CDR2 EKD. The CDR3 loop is CACDPLQVSTGAGPTGGYAFRTDTLIF. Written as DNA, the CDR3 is TGTGCCTGTGACCCCCTCCAAGTATCTACGGGCGCTGGTCCCACTGGGGGATACGCGTTTCGCACCGATACACTCATCTTT.

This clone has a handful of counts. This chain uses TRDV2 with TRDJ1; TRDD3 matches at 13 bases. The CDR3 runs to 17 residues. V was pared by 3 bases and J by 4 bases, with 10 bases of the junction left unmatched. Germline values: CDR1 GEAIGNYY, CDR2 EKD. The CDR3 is CACDGLGDTREVDKLIF. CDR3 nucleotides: TGTGCCTGTGACGGACTGGGGGATACGCGGGAGGTCGATAAACTCATCTTT.

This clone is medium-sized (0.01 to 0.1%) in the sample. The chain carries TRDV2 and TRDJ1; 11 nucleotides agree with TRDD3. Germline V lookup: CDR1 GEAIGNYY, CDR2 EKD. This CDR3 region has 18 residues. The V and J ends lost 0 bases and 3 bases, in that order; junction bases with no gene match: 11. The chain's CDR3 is CACDTVEVGDTRSDKLIF. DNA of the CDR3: TGTGCCTGTGACACCGTGGAGGTGGGGGATACGCGGTCCGATAAACTCATCTTT.

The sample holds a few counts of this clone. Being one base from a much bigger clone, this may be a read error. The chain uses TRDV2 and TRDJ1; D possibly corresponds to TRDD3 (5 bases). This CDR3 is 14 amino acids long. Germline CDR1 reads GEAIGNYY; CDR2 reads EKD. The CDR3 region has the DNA TGTGCCTGTGACACCCTGCGGGGGCCCGATAAACCCATCTTT. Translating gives CACDTLRGPDKPIF.

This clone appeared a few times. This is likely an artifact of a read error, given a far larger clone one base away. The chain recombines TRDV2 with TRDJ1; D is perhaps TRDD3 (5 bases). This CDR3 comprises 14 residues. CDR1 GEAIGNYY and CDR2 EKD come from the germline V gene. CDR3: CACGTVLVTDKLIF. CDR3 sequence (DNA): TGTGCCTGTGGCACCGTACTGGTCACCGATAAACTCATCTTT.

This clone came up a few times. The CDR3 reads CACDTPTGGYAQSSWDTRQMFF. In DNA form, the CDR3 reads TGTGCCTGTGACACCCCTACTGGGGGATACGCCCAGAGCTCCTGGGACACCCGACAGATGTTTTTC. The chain joins TRDV2 to TRDJ3; 13 bases are a match to TRDD3. This CDR3 has 22 residues. Germline values: CDR1 GEAIGNYY, CDR2 EKD. Unmatched junction bases numbered 10, after V lost 0 bases and J lost 0 bases.

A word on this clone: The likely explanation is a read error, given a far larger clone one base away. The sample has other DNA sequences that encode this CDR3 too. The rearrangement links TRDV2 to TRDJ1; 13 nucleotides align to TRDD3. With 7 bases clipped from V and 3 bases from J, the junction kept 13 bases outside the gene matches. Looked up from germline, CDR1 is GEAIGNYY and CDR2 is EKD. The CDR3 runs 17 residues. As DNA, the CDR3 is TGTGCCTGCGACTCCCTACTGGGGGATACGCTCCCCGATAAACTCATCTTT. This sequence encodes CACDSLLGDTLPDKLIF.

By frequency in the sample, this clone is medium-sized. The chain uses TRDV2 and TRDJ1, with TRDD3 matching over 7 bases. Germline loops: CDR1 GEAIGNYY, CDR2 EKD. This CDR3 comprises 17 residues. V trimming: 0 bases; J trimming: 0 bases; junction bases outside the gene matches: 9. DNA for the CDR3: TGTGCCTGTGACACCGTACTGGGGCCAGAGTACACCGATAAACTCATCTTT. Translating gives CACDTVLGPEYTDKLIF.

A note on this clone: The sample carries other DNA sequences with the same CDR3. The CDR3 loop reads CACDSAGGYAGGELIF. The DNA for the CDR3 is TGTGCCTGTGACTCCGCTGGGGGATACGCCGGGGGGGAACTCATCTTT. The V and J genes are TRDV2 and TRDJ1, with 12 positions matching TRDD3. V lost 3 bases and J lost 9; bases outside the gene matches: 13. This CDR3 is built from 16 residues. Germline V lookup: CDR1 GEAIGNYY, CDR2 EKD.

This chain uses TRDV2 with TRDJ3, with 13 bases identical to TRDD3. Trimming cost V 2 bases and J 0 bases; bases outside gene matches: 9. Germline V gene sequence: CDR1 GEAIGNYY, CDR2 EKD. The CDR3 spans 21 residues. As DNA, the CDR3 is TGTGCCTGTGACAGCGTACTGGGGGATACGCAGAGCTCCTGGGACACCCGACAGATGTTTTTC. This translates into CACDSVLGDTQSSWDTRQMFF.

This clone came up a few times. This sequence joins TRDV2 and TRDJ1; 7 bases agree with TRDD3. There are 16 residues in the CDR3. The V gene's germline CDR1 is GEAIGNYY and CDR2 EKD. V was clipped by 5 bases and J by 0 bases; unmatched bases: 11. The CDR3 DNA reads TGTGCCTGTGCCGCGCTGGGGGTCAGTGACACCGATAAACTCATCTTT. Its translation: CACAALGVSDTDKLIF.

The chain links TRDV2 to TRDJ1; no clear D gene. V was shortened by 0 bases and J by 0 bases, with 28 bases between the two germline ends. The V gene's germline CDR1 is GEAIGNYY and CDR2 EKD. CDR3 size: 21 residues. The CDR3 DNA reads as TGTGCCTGTGACACCGTAGGAATAAGCACCGACAGGGAGTCGTACACCGATAAACTCATCTTT. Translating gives CACDTVGISTDRESYTDKLIF.

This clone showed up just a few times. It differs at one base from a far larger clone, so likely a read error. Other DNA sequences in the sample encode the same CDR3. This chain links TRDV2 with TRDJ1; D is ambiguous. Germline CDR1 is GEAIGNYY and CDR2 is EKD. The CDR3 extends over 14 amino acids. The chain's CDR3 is CACDTVHSSDKLIF. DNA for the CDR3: TGCGCCTGTGACACGGTACATTCCAGCGATAAACTCATCTTT.

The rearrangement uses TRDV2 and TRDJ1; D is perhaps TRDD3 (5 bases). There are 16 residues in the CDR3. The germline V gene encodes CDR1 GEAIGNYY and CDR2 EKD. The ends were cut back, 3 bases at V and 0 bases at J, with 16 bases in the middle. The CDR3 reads CACDPLAEPYTDKLIF. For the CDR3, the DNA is TGTGCCTGTGACCCACTGGCCGAACCGTACACCGATAAACTCATCTTT.

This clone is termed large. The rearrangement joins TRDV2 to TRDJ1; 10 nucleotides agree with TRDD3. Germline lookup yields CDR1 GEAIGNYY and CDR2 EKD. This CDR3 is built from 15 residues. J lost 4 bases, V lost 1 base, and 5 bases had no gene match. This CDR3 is CACDTLGDNGDKLIF. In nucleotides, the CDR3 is TGTGCCTGTGACACGCTGGGGGATAACGGCGATAAACTCATCTTT.

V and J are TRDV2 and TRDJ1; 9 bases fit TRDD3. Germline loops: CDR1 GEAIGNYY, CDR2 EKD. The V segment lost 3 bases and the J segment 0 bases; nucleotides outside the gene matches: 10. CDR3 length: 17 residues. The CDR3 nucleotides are TGTGCCTGTGACGTCCTACTGGGGGAGACTAACACCGATAAACTCATCTTT. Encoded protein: CACDVLLGETNTDKLIF.

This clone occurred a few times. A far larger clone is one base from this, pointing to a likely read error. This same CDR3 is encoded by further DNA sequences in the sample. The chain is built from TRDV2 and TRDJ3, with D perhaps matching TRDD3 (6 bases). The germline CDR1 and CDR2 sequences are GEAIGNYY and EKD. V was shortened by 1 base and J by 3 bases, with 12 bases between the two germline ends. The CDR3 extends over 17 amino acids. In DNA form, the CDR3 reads TGTGCCTGTGACACGGTACTGGGAGGCTGGGACACCCGACAGATGTTTTTC. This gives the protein CACDTVLGGWDTRQMFF.

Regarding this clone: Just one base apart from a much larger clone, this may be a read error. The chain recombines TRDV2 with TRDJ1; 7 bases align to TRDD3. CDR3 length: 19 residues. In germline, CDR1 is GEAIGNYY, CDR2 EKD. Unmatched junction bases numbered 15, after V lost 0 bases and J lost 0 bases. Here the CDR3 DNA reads TGTGCCTGTGACACCATCATCGTGGCTGGGGGCCTGAACACCGATAAACTCATCTTT. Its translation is CACDTIIVAGGLNTDKLIF.